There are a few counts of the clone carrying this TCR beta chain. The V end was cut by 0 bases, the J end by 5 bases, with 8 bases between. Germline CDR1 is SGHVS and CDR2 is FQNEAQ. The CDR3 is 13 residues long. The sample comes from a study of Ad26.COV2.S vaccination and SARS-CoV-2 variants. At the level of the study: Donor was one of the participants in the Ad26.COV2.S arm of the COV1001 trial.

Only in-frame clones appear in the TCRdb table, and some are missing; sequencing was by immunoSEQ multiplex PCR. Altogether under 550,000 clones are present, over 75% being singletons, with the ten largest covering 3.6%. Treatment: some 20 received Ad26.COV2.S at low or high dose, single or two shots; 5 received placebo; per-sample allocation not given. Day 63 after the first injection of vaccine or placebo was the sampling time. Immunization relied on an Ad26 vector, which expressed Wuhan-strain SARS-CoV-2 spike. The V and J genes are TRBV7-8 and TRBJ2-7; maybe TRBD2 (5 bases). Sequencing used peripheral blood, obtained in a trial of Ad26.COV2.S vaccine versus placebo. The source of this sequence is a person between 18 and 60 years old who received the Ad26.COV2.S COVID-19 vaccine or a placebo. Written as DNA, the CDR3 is TGTGCCAGCAGCTTAGCGCGGGTTGACGAGCAGTACTTC. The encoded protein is CASSLARVDEQYF.